Sequencing of this T cell receptor (beta chain) was carried out in a study of response to subunit inactivated influenza vaccine. General study points: Only a handful of new T cells, the authors suggested, are recruited with each seasonal influenza vaccination.

TCRdb processed the RT-PCR reads anew with MiXCR; each CDR3 protein has one entry. The sample yields approximately 530,000 distinct CDR3 sequences, approximately 7.3% seen once. V dropped 6 bases and J dropped 1 base, with 6 bases sitting between them. The CDR3 runs 12 residues. CDR1 SNHLY and CDR2 FYNNEI come from the germline V gene. As to this clonotype: Its target is not known.

The chain has TRBV2 and TRBJ2-5; D is ambiguous. The TCR sequence derives from a man between 50 and 75 years old who received an inactivated influenza vaccine. Sequenced material: PBMCs from blood, taken approximately 25 months after vaccination. The CDR3 sequence: CASRQTQETQYF. CDR3 coding DNA: TGTGCCAGCAGACAAACCCAAGAGACCCAGTACTTC.